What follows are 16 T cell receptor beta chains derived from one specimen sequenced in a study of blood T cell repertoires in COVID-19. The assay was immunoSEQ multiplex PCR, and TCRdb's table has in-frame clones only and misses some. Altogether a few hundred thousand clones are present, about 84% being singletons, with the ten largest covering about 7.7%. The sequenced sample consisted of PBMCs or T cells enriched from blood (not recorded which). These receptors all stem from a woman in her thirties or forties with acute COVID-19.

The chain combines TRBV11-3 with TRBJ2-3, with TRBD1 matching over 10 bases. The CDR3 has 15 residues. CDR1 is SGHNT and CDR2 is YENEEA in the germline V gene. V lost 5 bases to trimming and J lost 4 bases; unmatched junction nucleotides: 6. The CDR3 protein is CASSLGQGVADTQYF. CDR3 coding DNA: TGTGCCAGCAGCCTAGGACAGGGGGTGGCAGATACGCAGTATTTT.

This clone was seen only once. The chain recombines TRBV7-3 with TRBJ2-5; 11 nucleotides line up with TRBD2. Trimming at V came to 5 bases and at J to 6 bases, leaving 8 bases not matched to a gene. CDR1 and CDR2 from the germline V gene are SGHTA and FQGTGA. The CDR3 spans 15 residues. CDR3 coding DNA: TGTGCCAGCAGCGAGACTAGCGGGACGGCGCAGACCCAGTACTTC. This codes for CASSETSGTAQTQYF.

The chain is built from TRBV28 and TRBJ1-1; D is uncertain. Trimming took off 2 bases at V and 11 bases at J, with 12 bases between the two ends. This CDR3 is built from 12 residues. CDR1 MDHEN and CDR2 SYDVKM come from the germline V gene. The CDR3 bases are TGTGCCAGCAGTTTAGGCGGACGAGGGGCTTTCTTT. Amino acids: CASSLGGRGAFF.

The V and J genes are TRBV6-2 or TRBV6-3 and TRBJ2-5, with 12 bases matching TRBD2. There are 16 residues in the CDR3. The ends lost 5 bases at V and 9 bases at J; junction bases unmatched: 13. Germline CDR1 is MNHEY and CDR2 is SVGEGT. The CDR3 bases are TGTGCCAGCAGTACACTAGCGGGGGGCCACCCGGGGGCCCAGTACTTC. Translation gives CASSTLAGGHPGAQYF.

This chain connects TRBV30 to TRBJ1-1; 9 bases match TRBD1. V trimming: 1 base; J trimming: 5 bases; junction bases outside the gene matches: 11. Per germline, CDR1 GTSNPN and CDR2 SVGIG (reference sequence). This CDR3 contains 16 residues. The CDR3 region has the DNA TGTGCCTGGAGTGGAAGGACAGGGGAGTTGAGGACTGAAGCTTTCTTT. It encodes CAWSGRTGELRTEAFF.

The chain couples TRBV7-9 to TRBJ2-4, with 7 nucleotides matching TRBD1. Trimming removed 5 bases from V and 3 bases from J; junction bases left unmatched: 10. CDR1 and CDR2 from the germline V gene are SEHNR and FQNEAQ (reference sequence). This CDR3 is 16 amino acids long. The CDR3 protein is CASSAQQGFNKNIQYF. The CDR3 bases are TGTGCCAGCAGCGCCCAACAGGGGTTTAACAAAAACATTCAGTACTTC.

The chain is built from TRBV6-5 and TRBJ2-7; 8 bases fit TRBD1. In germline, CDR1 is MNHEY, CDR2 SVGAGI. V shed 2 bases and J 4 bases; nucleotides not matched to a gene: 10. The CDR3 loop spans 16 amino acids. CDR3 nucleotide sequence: TGTGCCAGCAGTTACGACCCCGGGACAGGATATTACGAGCAGTACTTC. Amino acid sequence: CASSYDPGTGYYEQYF.

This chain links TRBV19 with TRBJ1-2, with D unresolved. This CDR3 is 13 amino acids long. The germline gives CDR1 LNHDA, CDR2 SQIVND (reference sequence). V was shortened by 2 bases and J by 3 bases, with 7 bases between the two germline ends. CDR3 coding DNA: TGTGCCAGTAGTATATCCGGGTACTATGGCTACACCTTC. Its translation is CASSISGYYGYTF.

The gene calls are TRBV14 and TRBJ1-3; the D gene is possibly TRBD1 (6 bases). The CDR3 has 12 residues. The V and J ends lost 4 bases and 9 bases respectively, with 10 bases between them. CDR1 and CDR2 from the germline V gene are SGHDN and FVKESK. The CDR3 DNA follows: TGTGCCAGCAGCCGGACAGTATCCACCATATATTTT. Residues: CASSRTVSTIYF. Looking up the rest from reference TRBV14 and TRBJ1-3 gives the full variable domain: EAGVTQFPSHSVIEKGQTVTLRCDPISGHDNLYWYRRVMGKEIKFLLHFVKESKQDESGMPNNRFLAERTGGTYSTLKVQPAELEDSGVYFCASSRTVSTIYFGEGSWLTVV.

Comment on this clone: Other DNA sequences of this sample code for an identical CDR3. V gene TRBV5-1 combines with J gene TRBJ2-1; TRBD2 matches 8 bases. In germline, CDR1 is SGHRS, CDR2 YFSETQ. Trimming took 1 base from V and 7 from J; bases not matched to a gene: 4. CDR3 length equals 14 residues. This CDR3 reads CASSLSGRANEQFF. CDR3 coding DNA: TGCGCCAGCAGCTTGTCCGGGAGGGCGAATGAGCAGTTCTTC. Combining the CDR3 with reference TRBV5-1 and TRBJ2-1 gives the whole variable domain KAGVTQTPRYLIKTRGQQVTLSCSPISGHRSVSWYQQTPGQGLQFLFEYFSETQRNKGNFPGRFSGRQFSNSRSEMNVSTLELGDSALYLCASSLSGRANEQFFGPGTRLTVL.

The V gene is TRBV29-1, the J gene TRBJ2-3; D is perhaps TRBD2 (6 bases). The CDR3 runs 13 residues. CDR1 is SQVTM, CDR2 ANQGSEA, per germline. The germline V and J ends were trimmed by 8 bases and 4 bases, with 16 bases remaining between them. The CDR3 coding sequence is TGCAGCTACACGGACCCGGGGGCAGATACGCAGTATTTT. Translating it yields CSYTDPGADTQYF.

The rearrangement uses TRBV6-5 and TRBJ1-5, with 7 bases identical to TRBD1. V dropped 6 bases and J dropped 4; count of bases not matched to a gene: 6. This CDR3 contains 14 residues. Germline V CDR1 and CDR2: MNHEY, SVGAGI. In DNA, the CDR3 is TGTGCCAGCAGCCGGGGACAGAAGAATCAGCCCCAGCATTTT. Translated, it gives CASSRGQKNQPQHF.

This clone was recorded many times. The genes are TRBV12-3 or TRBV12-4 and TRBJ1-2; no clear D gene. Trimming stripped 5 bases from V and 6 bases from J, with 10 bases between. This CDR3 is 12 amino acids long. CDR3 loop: CASSLNEDGYTF. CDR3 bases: TGTGCCAGCAGTCTAAACGAGGATGGCTACACCTTC.

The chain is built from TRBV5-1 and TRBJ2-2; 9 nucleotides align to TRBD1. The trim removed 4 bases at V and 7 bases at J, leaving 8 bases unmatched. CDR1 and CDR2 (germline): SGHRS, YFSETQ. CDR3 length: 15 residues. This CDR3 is CASSPGQGRGGELFF. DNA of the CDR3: TGCGCCAGCAGCCCGGGACAGGGTCGAGGCGGGGAGCTGTTTTTT. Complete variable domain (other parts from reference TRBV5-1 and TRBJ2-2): KAGVTQTPRYLIKTRGQQVTLSCSPISGHRSVSWYQQTPGQGLQFLFEYFSETQRNKGNFPGRFSGRQFSNSRSEMNVSTLELGDSALYLCASSPGQGRGGELFFGEGSRLTVL.

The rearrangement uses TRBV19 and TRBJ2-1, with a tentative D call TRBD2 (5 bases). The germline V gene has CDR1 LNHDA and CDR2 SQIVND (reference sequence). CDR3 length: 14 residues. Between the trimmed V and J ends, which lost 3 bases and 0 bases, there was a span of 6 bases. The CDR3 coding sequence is TGTGCCAGTAGTATCGGGGTCTCCTACAATGAGCAGTTCTTC. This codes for CASSIGVSYNEQFF.

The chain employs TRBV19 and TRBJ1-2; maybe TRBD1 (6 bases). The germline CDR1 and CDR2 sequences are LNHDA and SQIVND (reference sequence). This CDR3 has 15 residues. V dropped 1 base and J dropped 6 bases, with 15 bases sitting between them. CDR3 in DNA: TGTGCCAGTAGTATAGCCGACAGGCCGTCCAATGGCTACACCTTC. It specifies CASSIADRPSNGYTF.